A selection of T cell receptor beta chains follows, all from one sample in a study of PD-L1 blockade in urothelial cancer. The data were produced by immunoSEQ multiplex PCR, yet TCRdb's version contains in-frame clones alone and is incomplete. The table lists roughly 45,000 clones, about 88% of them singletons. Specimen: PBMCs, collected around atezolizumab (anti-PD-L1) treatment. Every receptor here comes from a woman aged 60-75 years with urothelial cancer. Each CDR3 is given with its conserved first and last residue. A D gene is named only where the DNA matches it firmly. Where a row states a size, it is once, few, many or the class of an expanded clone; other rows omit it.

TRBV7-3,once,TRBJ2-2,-,TGTGCCAGCATCTCCCGGACAGTAGCATACACCGGGGAGCTGTTTTTT,CASISRTVAYTGELFF
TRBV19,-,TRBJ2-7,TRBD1,TGTGCCAGTAGCCCTGTGGGACAGGGAACGGGATACGAGCAGTACTTC,CASSPVGQGTGYEQYF
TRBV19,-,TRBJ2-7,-,TGTGCCAGTAGTATCACAGCCAGATCCAGCTCCTACGAGCAGTACTTC,CASSITARSSSYEQYF
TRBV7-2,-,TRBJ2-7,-,TGTGCCAGCAGCTTCCGGTACGAGCAGTACTTC,CASSFRYEQYF
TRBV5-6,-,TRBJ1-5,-,TGTGCCAGCAGCTTGGGGGGCCGGAGGGTAAGTCAGCCCCAGCATTTT,CASSLGGRRVSQPQHF
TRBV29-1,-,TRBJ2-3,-,TGCAGCGTTGACTCAGGGGGGATGGCAGATACGCAGTATTTT,CSVDSGGMADTQYF
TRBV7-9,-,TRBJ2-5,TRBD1,TGTGCCAGCAGCCCCCGGGACAGGGGGGAAGAGACCCAGTACTTC,CASSPRDRGEETQYF
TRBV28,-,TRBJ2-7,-,TGTGCCAGTACTGACTTGGCAGGGTCTCGCGAGCAGTACTTC,CASTDLAGSREQYF
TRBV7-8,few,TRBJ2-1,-,TGTGCCAGCAGCTTAGGGTTGAGTGAGCAGTTCTTC,CASSLGLSEQFF
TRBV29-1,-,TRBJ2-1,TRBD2,TGCAGCGGAAGCGGGGGGGCCTCCTACAATGAGCAGTTCTTC,CSGSGGASYNEQFF
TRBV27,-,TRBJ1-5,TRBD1,TGTGCCAGCAGTTTAACGACAGGGGGCTCGGGTACCCAGCCCCAGCATTTT,CASSLTTGGSGTQPQHF
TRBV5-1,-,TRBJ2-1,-,TGCGCCAGCAGCGCGAGCGGACCGGCCTACAATGAGCAGTTCTTC,CASSASGPAYNEQFF
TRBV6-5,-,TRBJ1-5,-,TGTGCCAGCAGAGCGTATAGCAATCAGCCCCAGCATTTT,CASRAYSNQPQHF
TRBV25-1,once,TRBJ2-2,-,TGTGCCAGCAGAAAAACAGGTTACACCGGGGAGCTGTTTTTT,CASRKTGYTGELFF
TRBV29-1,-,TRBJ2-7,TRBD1,TGCAGCGTGGGCAGGGGGCGCGACGAGCAGTACTTC,CSVGRGRDEQYF
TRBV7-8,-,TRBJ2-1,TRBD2,TGTGCCAGCAGCGCTGGGGTGGGGCTAGCGGGAGGCCCCAGCTCCTACAATGAGCAGTTCTTC,CASSAGVGLAGGPSSYNEQFF
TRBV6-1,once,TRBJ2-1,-,TGTGCCACCCCAGGGAGGTTTTCCTACAATGAGCAGTTCTTC,CATPGRFSYNEQFF
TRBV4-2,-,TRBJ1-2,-,TGTGCCAGCAGCCAGACGGCGGCAGGGACTCTTGGCTACACCTTC,CASSQTAAGTLGYTF
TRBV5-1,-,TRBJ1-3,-,TGCGCCAGCAGCCCGGACAGTACGAACACCATATATTTT,CASSPDSTNTIYF
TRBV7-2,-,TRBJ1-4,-,TGTGCCAGCAGCGTGACAGGAATAGGTGAAAAACTGTTTTTT,CASSVTGIGEKLFF
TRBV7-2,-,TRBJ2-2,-,TGTGCCAGCAGCACTAACACCGGGGAGCTGTTTTTT,CASSTNTGELFF
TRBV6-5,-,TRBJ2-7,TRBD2,TGTGCCTGCCGGCGAGCGGGGGAAGGCTACGAGCAGTACTTC,CACRRAGEGYEQYF
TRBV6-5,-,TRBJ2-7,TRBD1,TGTGCCAGCAGATCCGACAGGGGGCTTGGCGAGCAGTACTTC,CASRSDRGLGEQYF
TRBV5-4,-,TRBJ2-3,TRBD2,TGTGCCAGCAGAATGACTAGCGGGAAAACAGATACGCAGTATTTT,CASRMTSGKTDTQYF
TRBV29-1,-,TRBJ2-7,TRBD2,TGCAGCGTGGGGTTTTTTGCGGGGGGCCACTTAATCTACGAGCAGTACTTC,CSVGFFAGGHLIYEQYF
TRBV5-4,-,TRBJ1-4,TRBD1,TGTGCCAGCACCTCCGGGACAGCTAATGAAAAACTGTTTTTT,CASTSGTANEKLFF